This T cell receptor beta chain was profiled in a study of CD8 T cells in Susac syndrome. After extraction with the RNeasy kit, roughly 0.45 to 1 ug of the RNA was reverse transcribed using random hexamers. It was immunoSEQ multiplex PCR that amplified TCR beta CDR3 across 54 Vbeta and 13 Jbeta. TCRdb re-called the immunoSEQ multiplex PCR reads with MiXCR, one entry per CDR3 protein. The table has roughly 120,000 distinct CDR3 sequences, 90% to 95% seen once. V was clipped by 3 bases and J by 6 bases, with 18 bases between them. The CDR3 spans 16 residues. The V gene's germline CDR1 is KGHSH and CDR2 LQKENI. Isolation of CD8+ and CD4+ T cells was performed negatively, whereas enrichment of TEMRA cells was done by FACS.

The chain joins TRBV18 to TRBJ1-5, with D possibly matching TRBD1 (6 bases). This clonotype was sampled from a human donor in good health. Specimen: CD4+ T cells from PBMCs. CDR3 DNA sequence: TGTGCCAGCTCACCGGGGGGGGCTGACTCGTTTCAGCCCCAGCATTTT. Protein sequence: CASSPGGADSFQPQHF.